This TCR beta chain was captured in a study of blood T cells in healthy people across ages. Findings of the study overall: Roughly linear declines in TCR beta diversity per million T cells occurred with age. One million T cells yielded diversity estimates that were considered underestimates.

A note on this clonotype: The antigen remains undetermined.

The second PCR ran about 6 to 11 cycles with a sample-barcoded 5' primer and J-beta primers. In TCRdb, the 5' RACE reads were re-called with MiXCR into one record per CDR3 protein. The data contain hundreds of thousands of distinct CDR3 sequences, approximately 40% of them singletons. This CDR3 has 15 residues. Germline CDR1 and CDR2: LGHDT and YNNKEL (reference sequence). V gene TRBV3-1 combines with J gene TRBJ2-5, with a possible D match to TRBD1 (6 bases). TRBJ2-7 explains the end of the DNA better; the J call may be wrong. Specimen: blood. The TCR sequence derives from an older man in good health. The CDR3 reads CASSQDPDSTYEQYF. In DNA form, the CDR3 reads TGTGCCAGCAGCCAAGATCCGGACAGTACGTACGAGCAGTACTTC.